These 5 T cell receptor beta chains came from one sample sequenced in a study of radiotherapy plus CTLA-4 blockade in lung cancer. The data were produced by immunoSEQ multiplex PCR, yet TCRdb's version contains in-frame clones alone and is incomplete. The sample has some 70,000 clones, 79% seen once. This specimen was peripheral blood, taken from a patient treated with radiotherapy plus ipilimumab. The receptors were sampled from a human donor with non-small cell lung cancer who had a complete response to radiotherapy plus ipilimumab.

This clone was seen a handful of times. The chain recombines TRBV5-1 with TRBJ1-3, with D hard to call. This CDR3 spans 13 amino acids. Trimming cost V 0 bases and J 4 bases, with 5 bases left between them. From germline, CDR1 is SGHRS and CDR2 YFSETQ. Here the CDR3 DNA reads TGCGCCAGCAGCTTGGAAGCCGGAAACACCATATATTTT. Its protein is CASSLEAGNTIYF.

This clone has a single count. This rearrangement joins TRBV2 to TRBJ2-3, with 14 bases fitting TRBD2. V lost 5 bases to trimming and J lost 5 bases; unmatched junction nucleotides: 6. Germline CDR1 SNHLY, CDR2 FYNNEI. The CDR3 length is 16 residues. CDR3 DNA: TGTGCCAGCAGTAAGGGACTAGCGGGAGCGCAAGATACGCAGTATTTT. Its protein is CASSKGLAGAQDTQYF.

The chain is built from TRBV30 and TRBJ2-2, with a possible D match to TRBD1 (6 bases). This CDR3 spans 15 amino acids. Trimming took 7 bases from V and 0 from J, leaving 15 bases between them. Germline V gene sequence: CDR1 GTSNPN, CDR2 SVGIG (reference sequence). For the CDR3, the DNA is TGTGCCTCAACAGGGAAAGTCGCGAACACCGGGGAGCTGTTTTTT. This sequence encodes CASTGKVANTGELFF.

The rearrangement links TRBV21-1 to TRBJ2-2; the table's D call TRBD1 went unverified against the DNA. TRBV21-1 is assigned pseudogene status. CDR3 length equals 15 residues. The CDR3 here is CASRGWTGGTGELFF. CDR3 DNA: TGTGCCAGCAGGGGTTGGACAGGCGGCACCGGGGAGCTGTTTTTT.

The chain's CDR3 is CASSLVRARRNYGYTF. CDR3 DNA: TGCGCCAGCAGCTTGGTTCGAGCACGGAGGAACTATGGCTACACCTTC. The V call is TRBV5-1, the J call TRBJ1-2; D gene uncertain. V lost 0 bases and J lost 2, with 14 bases in between. The CDR3 covers 16 residues. Germline lookup yields CDR1 SGHRS and CDR2 YFSETQ.